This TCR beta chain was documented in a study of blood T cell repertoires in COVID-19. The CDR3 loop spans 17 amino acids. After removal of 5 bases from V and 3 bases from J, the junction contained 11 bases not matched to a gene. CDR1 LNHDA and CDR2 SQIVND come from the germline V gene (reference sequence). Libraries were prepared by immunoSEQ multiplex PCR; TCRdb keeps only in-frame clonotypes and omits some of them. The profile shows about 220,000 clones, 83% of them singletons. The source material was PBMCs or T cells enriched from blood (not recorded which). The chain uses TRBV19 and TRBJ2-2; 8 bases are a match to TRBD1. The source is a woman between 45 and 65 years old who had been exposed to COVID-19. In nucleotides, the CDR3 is TGTGCCAGTAGTGCTCCTGGACAGGGTCTGTACACCGGGGAGCTGTTTTTT. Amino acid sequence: CASSAPGQGLYTGELFF.